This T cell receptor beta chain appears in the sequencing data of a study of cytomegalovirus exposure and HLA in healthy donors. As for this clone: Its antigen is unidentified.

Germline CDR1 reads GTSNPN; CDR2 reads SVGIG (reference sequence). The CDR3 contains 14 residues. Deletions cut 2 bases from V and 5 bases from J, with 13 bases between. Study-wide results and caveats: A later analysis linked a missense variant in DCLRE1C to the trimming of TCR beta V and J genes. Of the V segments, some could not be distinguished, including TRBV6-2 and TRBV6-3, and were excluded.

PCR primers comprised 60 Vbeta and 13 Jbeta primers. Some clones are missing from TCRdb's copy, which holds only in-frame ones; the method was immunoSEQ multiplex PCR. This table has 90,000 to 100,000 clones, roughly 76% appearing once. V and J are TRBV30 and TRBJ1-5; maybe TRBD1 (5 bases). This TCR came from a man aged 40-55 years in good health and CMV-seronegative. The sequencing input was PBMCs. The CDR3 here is CAWSTGWGDQPQHF. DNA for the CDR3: TGTGCCTGGAGTACTGGGTGGGGGGATCAGCCCCAGCATTTT.